The clone carrying this T cell receptor (beta chain) was detected a few times. The CDR3 has 12 residues. Trimming removed 2 bases from V and 13 bases from J, with 12 bases in between. From germline, CDR1 is SGHTA and CDR2 FQGTGA. The sample comes from a study of blood T cell repertoires in COVID-19. Study summary: COVID-19 samples, acute and convalescent, were from the United States, Italy and Spain.

Sequencing was performed with immunoSEQ multiplex PCR; in TCRdb, only in-frame clones are kept and a portion is missing. The sample carries around 240,000 clones, about 80% recorded once. The specimen was peripheral blood. The genes are TRBV7-3 and TRBJ2-1, with D possibly matching TRBD2 (6 bases). The clonotype originates from a woman at least 80 years old with acute or convalescent COVID-19. The CDR3 DNA is TGTGCCAGCAGCTTACGTGGAGGGTTTCAGTTCTTC. Its translation is CASSLRGGFQFF.